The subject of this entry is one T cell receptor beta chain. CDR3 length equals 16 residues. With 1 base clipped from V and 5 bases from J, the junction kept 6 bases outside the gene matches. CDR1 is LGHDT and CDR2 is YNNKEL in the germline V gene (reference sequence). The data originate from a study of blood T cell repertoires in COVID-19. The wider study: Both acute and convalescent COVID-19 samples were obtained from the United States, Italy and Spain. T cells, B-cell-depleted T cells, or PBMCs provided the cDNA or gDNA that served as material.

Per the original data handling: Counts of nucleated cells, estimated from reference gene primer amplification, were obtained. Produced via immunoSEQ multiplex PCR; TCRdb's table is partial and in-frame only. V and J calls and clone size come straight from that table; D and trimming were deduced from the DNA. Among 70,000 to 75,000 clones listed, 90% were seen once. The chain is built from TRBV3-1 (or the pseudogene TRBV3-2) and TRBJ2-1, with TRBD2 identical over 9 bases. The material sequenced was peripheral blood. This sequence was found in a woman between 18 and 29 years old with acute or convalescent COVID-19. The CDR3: CASSQVRLAVDNEQFF. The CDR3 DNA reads TGTGCCAGCAGCCAAGTAAGACTAGCGGTAGACAATGAGCAGTTCTTC.